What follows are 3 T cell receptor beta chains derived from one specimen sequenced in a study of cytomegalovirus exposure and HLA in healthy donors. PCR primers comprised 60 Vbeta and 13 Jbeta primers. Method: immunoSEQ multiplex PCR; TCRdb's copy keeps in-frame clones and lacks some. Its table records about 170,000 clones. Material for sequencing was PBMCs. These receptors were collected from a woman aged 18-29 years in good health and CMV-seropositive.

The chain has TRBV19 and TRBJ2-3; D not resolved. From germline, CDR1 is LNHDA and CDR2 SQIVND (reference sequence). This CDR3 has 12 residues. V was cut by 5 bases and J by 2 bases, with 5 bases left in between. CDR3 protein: CASSPHTDTQYF. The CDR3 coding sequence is TGTGCCAGTAGTCCCCACACAGATACGCAGTATTTT.

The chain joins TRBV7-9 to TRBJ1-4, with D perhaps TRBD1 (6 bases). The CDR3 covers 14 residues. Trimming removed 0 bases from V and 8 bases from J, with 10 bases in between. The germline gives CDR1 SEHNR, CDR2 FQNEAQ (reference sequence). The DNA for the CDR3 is TGTGCCAGCAGCTTAGCGGGGGCCCGGGAAAAACTGTTTTTT. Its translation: CASSLAGAREKLFF.

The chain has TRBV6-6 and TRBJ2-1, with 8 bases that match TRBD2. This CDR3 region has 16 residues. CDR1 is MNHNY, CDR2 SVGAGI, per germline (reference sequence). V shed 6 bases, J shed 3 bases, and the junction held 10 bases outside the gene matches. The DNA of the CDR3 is TGTGCCAGCAGCAATAGCGGGACCGGGGGCTACAATGAGCAGTTCTTC. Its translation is CASSNSGTGGYNEQFF.